This TCR beta chain was retrieved from a study of cytomegalovirus exposure and HLA in healthy donors. Turning to the study itself: A later analysis reported the 100 to 150 validation repertoires used the same platform as the roughly 670 first-cohort repertoires. Whole-study results and caveats: A subsequent analysis found that TCR clusters from the first cohort also tended to co-occur in the approximately 120 validation repertoires, with approximately 94% of cluster scores above 0. Some TCR beta chains (about 180 of them) were listed as cytomegalovirus-associated.

Assay: immunoSEQ multiplex PCR; the TCRdb copy retains only in-frame clones and omits some. The sample shows 100,000 to 150,000 clones, approximately 89% of them seen only once. In the case of this clone: The antigen remains unidentified.

V lost 6 bases, J lost 6 bases, and 10 bases lay in between. Germline values: CDR1 SGHAT, CDR2 FQNNGV. This CDR3 comprises 12 residues. This TCR derives from a man between 18 and 35 years old in good health and CMV-seronegative. V gene TRBV11-2 combines with J gene TRBJ2-3; D uncertain. What was sequenced was PBMCs. The DNA of the CDR3 is TGTGCCAGCAGACCACCGAGGGATACGCAGTATTTT. Amino acid sequence: CASRPPRDTQYF.